A single sample gave rise to the 5 T cell receptor beta chains below, sequenced in a study of glioma-infiltrating T cells after dendritic cell vaccination. Data came from immunoSEQ multiplex PCR; TCRdb stores just in-frame clones and leaves some out. The repertoire holds about 95,000 clones, with about 85% as singletons. Sample: blood, taken before dendritic cell vaccination. The source of these receptors is a human donor with glioblastoma.

The V gene is TRBV18, the J gene TRBJ1-1; maybe TRBD1 (5 bases). Germline V gives CDR1 KGHSH, CDR2 LQKENI. CDR3 size: 13 residues. V dropped 5 bases and J dropped 1 base, with 8 bases sitting between them. Written as DNA, the CDR3 is TGTGCCAGCTCATCCCAGGGGAACACTGAAGCTTTCTTT. Protein: CASSSQGNTEAFF.

V and J are TRBV18 and TRBJ2-5; 13 bases align to TRBD2. This CDR3 has 15 residues. The V segment lost 3 bases and the J segment 5 bases; nucleotides outside the gene matches: 3. Per germline, CDR1 KGHSH and CDR2 LQKENI. The CDR3, as DNA: TGTGCCAGCTCACCGACGACTAGCGGGGGGGAGACCCAGTACTTC. Amino acid sequence: CASSPTTSGGETQYF.

V and J are TRBV5-1 and TRBJ1-4, with D uncertain. There are 15 residues in the CDR3. From germline, CDR1 is SGHRS and CDR2 YFSETQ. V was cut by 4 bases and J by 7 bases, with 17 bases left in between. In DNA form, the CDR3 reads TGCGCCAGCAGCCCGCCAGGATCCACGGCTGAAAAACTGTTTTTT. Translated, it gives CASSPPGSTAEKLFF.

The V and J genes are TRBV10-3 and TRBJ2-2, with a tentative D call TRBD2 (5 bases). V shed 3 bases and J shed 0 bases, with 8 bases lying between them. The CDR3 has 15 residues. Germline CDR1 ENHRY, CDR2 SYGVKD. The CDR3 protein is CAISEAAANTGELFF. The CDR3 nucleotides are TGTGCCATCAGTGAAGCGGCGGCGAACACCGGGGAGCTGTTTTTT.

V usage is TRBV10-2 and J usage is TRBJ1-2, with TRBD1 matching 8 bases. The junction had 4 bases not matched to a gene; V was cut back by 6 bases and J by 4 bases. This CDR3 contains 13 residues. The germline CDR1 and CDR2 sequences are WSHSY and SAAADI. CDR3 amino acids: CASRPGQGYGYTF. As DNA, the CDR3 is TGCGCCAGCAGACCAGGACAGGGCTATGGCTACACCTTC.